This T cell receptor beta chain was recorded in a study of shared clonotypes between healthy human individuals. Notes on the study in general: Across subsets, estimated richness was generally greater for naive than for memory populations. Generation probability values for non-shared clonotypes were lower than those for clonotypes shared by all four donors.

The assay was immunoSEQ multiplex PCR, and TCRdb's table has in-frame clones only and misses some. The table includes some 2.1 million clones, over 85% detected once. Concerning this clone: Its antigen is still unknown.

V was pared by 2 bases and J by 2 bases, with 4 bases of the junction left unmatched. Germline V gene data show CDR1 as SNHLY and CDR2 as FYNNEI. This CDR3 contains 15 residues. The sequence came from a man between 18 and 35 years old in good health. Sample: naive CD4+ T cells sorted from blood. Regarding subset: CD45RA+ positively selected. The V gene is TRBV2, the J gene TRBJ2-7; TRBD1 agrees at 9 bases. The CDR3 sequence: CASSESTGGPYEQYF. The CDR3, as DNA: TGTGCCAGCAGTGAATCGACAGGGGGTCCCTACGAGCAGTACTTC.